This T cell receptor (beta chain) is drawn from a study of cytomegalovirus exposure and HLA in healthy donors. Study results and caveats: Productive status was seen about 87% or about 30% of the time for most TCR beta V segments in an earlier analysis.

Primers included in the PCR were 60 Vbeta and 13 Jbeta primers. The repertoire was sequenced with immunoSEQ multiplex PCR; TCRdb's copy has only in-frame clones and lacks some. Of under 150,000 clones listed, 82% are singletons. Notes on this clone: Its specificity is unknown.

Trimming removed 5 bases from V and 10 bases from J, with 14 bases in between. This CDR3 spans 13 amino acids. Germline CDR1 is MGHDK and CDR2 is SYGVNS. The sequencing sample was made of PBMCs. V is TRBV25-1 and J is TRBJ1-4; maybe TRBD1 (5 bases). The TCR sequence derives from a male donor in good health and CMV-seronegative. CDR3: CASSSPRASKLFF. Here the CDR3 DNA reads TGTGCCAGCAGTTCCCCCAGGGCTTCAAAACTGTTTTTT.